These 4 T cell receptor beta chains were sequenced from one sample in a study of CD8 T cells in ankylosing spondylitis. MiXCR, applied by TCRdb to the 5' RACE reads, yields one record per CDR3 protein. The sample lists 300,000 to 350,000 distinct CDR3 sequences; roughly 14% were seen once. Sequencing was carried out using blood, either unsorted or a sorted T cell fraction (not recorded which). Receptor source: a male donor with ankylosing spondylitis or in good health (not recorded which).

The V and J genes are TRBV3-1 and TRBJ1-6, with no clear D. Germline V gene lookup returns CDR1 LGHDT and CDR2 YNNKEL (reference sequence). V shed 4 bases and J shed 7 bases, with 11 bases lying between them. This CDR3 has 14 amino acids. This CDR3 is CASSLVRRNSPLHF. DNA for the CDR3: TGTGCCAGCAGCCTAGTGAGAAGGAATTCACCCCTCCACTTT.

This clonotype was found a few times. The rearrangement uses TRBV9 and TRBJ1-2; D unresolved. The CDR3 runs 12 residues. V was shortened by 2 bases and J by 8 bases, with 10 bases between the two germline ends. The V gene's germline CDR1 is SGDLS and CDR2 YYNGEE. The DNA for the CDR3 is TGTGCCAGCAGCGTCCCCGGGAGCGGCTACACCTTC. As protein: CASSVPGSGYTF.

This clonotype has ten or more counts. The chain has TRBV15 and TRBJ2-7; possibly TRBD1 or TRBD2 for D (5 bases each). CDR3 length equals 14 residues. Trimming took off 6 bases at V and 3 bases at J, with 15 bases between the two ends. Germline V CDR1 and CDR2: LNHNV, YYDKDF (reference sequence). The CDR3 reads CATRKEMGDYEQYF. CDR3 DNA: TGTGCCACCAGAAAAGAGATGGGGGACTACGAGCAGTACTTC.

V gene TRBV12-5 combines with J gene TRBJ2-1; maybe TRBD1 (5 bases). The V gene's germline CDR1 is LGHNT and CDR2 FRNRAP. Trimming took 4 bases from V and 6 from J, leaving 13 bases between them. There are 14 residues in the CDR3. The DNA of the CDR3 is TGTGCTAGTGGTTCCAGGGTCCAGGGCAATGAGCAGTTCTTC. Amino acid sequence: CASGSRVQGNEQFF. The whole variable domain, filled in from reference TRBV12-5 and TRBJ2-1, reads DARVTQTPRHKVTEMGQEVTMRCQPILGHNTVFWYRQTMMQGLELLAYFRNRAPLDDSGMPKDRFSAEMPDATLATLKIQPSEPRDSAVYFCASGSRVQGNEQFFGPGTRLTVL.